The 17 T cell receptor beta chains reported below all come from one sample, sequenced in a study of T-cell reconstitution after alpha-beta-depleted transplantation in children. Preparation of the TCRbeta library was carried out with unique molecular identifiers. TCRdb reanalysed the PCR reads using MiXCR and keeps one entry per CDR3 protein. The sample lists about 200,000 distinct CDR3 sequences, about 15% occurring once. The sequencing here drew on PBMCs, mostly from graft donor cells, taken 360 days after TCRalphabeta/CD19-depleted stem cell transplant. The receptor source for this set is a male patient between 2 and 9 years old who had a stem cell transplant for acute lymphoblastic leukemia, so the T cells may come from the graft donor.

Only a few counts were recorded for this clonotype. One junction end disagrees with the germline gene, perhaps due to a read error. The chain combines TRBV7-7 with TRBJ2-1, with D perhaps matching TRBD2 (5 bases). Germline V gene lookup returns CDR1 SSHAT and CDR2 FNYEAQ (reference sequence). The CDR3 extends over 14 amino acids. The DNA for the CDR3 is TGTGCTAGCATCCTAACAGCCGGGGTCAATGAGCAGTTCTTC. It codes for CASILTAGVNEQFF.

This chain connects TRBV9 to TRBJ2-1; the match to TRBD2 covers 14 bases. The CDR3 loop spans 19 amino acids. The germline CDR1 and CDR2 sequences are SGDLS and YYNGEE. V gave up 3 bases and J gave up 4 bases; unmatched junction bases: 12. The CDR3 DNA reads TGTGCCAGCAGCGCCAGCTGGACTAGCGGGAGGTCTATTTACAATGAGCAGTTCTTC. It translates to CASSASWTSGRSIYNEQFF.

This clonotype was seen at least ten times. The chain carries TRBV29-1 and TRBJ2-5; no definite D call. The CDR3 has 11 residues. Germline V gene data show CDR1 as SQVTM and CDR2 as ANQGSEA. Trimming took off 7 bases at V and 3 bases at J, with 9 bases between the two ends. CDR3 DNA sequence: TGCAGCGCCTCTCCAAAAGAGACCCAGTACTTC. This gives the protein CSASPKETQYF. Combining the CDR3 with reference TRBV29-1 and TRBJ2-5 gives the whole variable domain SAVISQKPSRDICQRGTSLTIQCQVDSQVTMMFWYRQQPGQSLTLIATANQGSEATYESGFVIDKFPISRPNLTFSTLTVSNMSPEDSSIYLCSASPKETQYFGPGTRLLVL.

The V and J genes are TRBV7-9 and TRBJ1-2; D is unresolved. The V end lost 0 bases, the J end lost 10 bases, and 9 bases lay between the germline ends. Germline values: CDR1 SEHNR, CDR2 FQNEAQ (reference sequence). The CDR3 extends over 12 amino acids. The CDR3 DNA reads TGTGCCAGCAGCTTAGCGGGAAGGACCTACACCTTC. This codes for CASSLAGRTYTF.

This clonotype was detected ten times or more. The chain uses TRBV20-1 and TRBJ1-1; TRBD1 might be the D (5 bases). Germline CDR1 and CDR2: DFQATT and SNEGSKA (reference sequence). Trimming shortened V by 3 bases and J by 1 base, and 9 bases separated the two germline ends. The CDR3 spans 13 residues. The CDR3 is CSARMTENTEAFF. The DNA for the CDR3 is TGCAGTGCTAGGATGACAGAGAACACTGAAGCTTTCTTT.

V usage is TRBV6-5 and J usage is TRBJ2-3; TRBD1 matches at 8 bases. V lost 4 bases, J lost 3 bases, and 9 bases stayed unmatched. This CDR3 contains 16 residues. Germline assignment: CDR1 MNHEY and CDR2 SVGAGI. The DNA for the CDR3 is TGTGCCAGCAGTTCTCTGGGACAGGCTCTAACAGATACGCAGTATTTT. This encodes CASSSLGQALTDTQYF.

The chain joins TRBV6-5 to TRBJ2-5, with TRBD2 matching over 13 bases. Unmatched junction bases numbered 5, after V lost 2 bases and J lost 5 bases. The CDR3 spans 16 residues. Germline V gene lookup returns CDR1 MNHEY and CDR2 SVGAGI. Here the CDR3 reads CASSYGGLAGVETQYF. The CDR3 DNA is TGTGCCAGCAGTTACGGTGGACTAGCGGGGGTCGAGACCCAGTACTTC.

The chain uses TRBV27 and TRBJ2-1; 7 bases are shared with TRBD2. The CDR3 is made up of 15 amino acids. Trimming at V came to 5 bases and at J to 5 bases, leaving 9 bases not matched to a gene. Germline V lookup: CDR1 MNHEY, CDR2 SMNVEV (reference sequence). The CDR3 loop reads CASSLPGLQNNEQFF. The CDR3 region has the DNA TGTGCCAGCAGTCTGCCGGGACTACAGAACAATGAGCAGTTCTTC.

This chain uses TRBV20-1 with TRBJ1-1, with no clear D. CDR1 and CDR2 (germline): DFQATT, SNEGSKA (reference sequence). V shed 3 bases and J shed 2 bases, with 10 bases lying between them. This CDR3 is 13 amino acids long. Here the CDR3 DNA reads TGCAGTGCTAGTCCTAGCATAAACACTGAAGCTTTCTTT. This translates into CSASPSINTEAFF.

This clonotype has ten or more counts. Germline is not matched at one junction end, which may reflect a read error. This chain uses TRBV20-1 with TRBJ2-1; the D call may be TRBD1 or TRBD2 (5 bases each). The CDR3 contains 11 residues. Per the germline V gene, CDR1 is DFQATT and CDR2 is SNEGSKA (reference sequence). The CDR3 DNA follows: TGCAGTGCTAGAGGCCCGGGACGAAAGCTCTTC. Its protein is CSARGPGRKLF.

This chain joins TRBV5-1 and TRBJ1-1; 9 bases match TRBD1. This CDR3 spans 12 amino acids. The germline gives CDR1 SGHRS, CDR2 YFSETQ. Trimming removed 4 bases from V and 10 bases from J; junction bases left unmatched: 5. As DNA, the CDR3 is TGCGCCAGCAGCATGGGACAGGGCTCAGCTTTCTTT. Protein: CASSMGQGSAFF.

This clonotype was counted a few times. The rearrangement uses TRBV5-5 and TRBJ1-1; 10 positions agree with TRBD1. V shed 4 bases, J shed 6 bases, and the junction held 6 bases outside the gene matches. The CDR3 loop spans 14 amino acids. Germline CDR1 and CDR2: SGHKS and YYEKEE (reference sequence). The CDR3 nucleotides read TGTGCCAGCAGCCACCGGGACAGGGGACCTGAAGCTTTCTTT. Translated, it gives CASSHRDRGPEAFF.

This chain uses TRBV20-1 with TRBJ2-1; D unclear. The CDR3 totals 12 residues. The V end was cut by 3 bases, the J end by 6 bases, with 9 bases between. Germline V gene lookup returns CDR1 DFQATT and CDR2 SNEGSKA (reference sequence). In DNA, the CDR3 is TGCAGTGCTAGGACCAGAAGCAATGAGCAGTTCTTC. It specifies CSARTRSNEQFF.

This clonotype has at least ten counts. CDR3 protein: CASSLAGEWYNEQFF. The CDR3 nucleotides are TGTGCCAGCAGCTTAGCCGGAGAATGGTACAATGAGCAGTTCTTC. This chain connects TRBV7-2 to TRBJ2-1; unclear D gene. Trimming left V 0 bases short and J 4 bases short, with 10 bases between. CDR1 is SGHTA, CDR2 FQGNSA, per germline. CDR3 size: 15 residues. The full variable domain, completed using reference TRBV7-2 and TRBJ2-1, is GAGVSQSPSNKVTEKGKDVELRCDPISGHTALYWYRQSLGQGLEFLIYFQGNSAPDKSGLPSDRFSAERTGGSVSTLTIQRTQQEDSAVYLCASSLAGEWYNEQFFGPGTRLTVL.

The rearrangement links TRBV7-9 to TRBJ2-1, with TRBD2 as a possible D gene (7 bases). Trimming shortened V by 4 bases and J by 14 bases, and 15 bases separated the two germline ends. Per germline, CDR1 SEHNR and CDR2 FQNEAQ (reference sequence). The CDR3 covers 12 residues. CDR3 sequence: CASSSTVGGEFF. In nucleotides, the CDR3 is TGTGCCAGCAGCTCCACCGTAGGGGGGGAGTTCTTC.

This clonotype was picked up a small number of times. The rearrangement links TRBV5-1 to TRBJ1-4, with TRBD1 matching 8 bases. J was trimmed by 7 bases and V by 0 bases; bases with no gene match: 8. Germline CDR1 SGHRS, CDR2 YFSETQ. This CDR3 region has 16 residues. The CDR3: CASSLAMTGESEKLFF. CDR3 bases: TGCGCCAGCAGCTTGGCTATGACAGGGGAGAGTGAAAAACTGTTTTTT.

CDR3 nucleotide sequence: TGTGCCAGCAGCGCAACAGGGGGCATTTTGACAGATACGCAGTATTTT. This sequence encodes CASSATGGILTDTQYF. The chain carries TRBV9 and TRBJ2-3; 9 positions match TRBD1. After removal of 3 bases from V and 3 bases from J, the junction contained 8 bases not matched to a gene. CDR3 size: 16 residues. Germline assignment: CDR1 SGDLS and CDR2 YYNGEE.